Described below is a single TCR beta chain sequence and its context. This entry comes from a study of blood T cell repertoires in COVID-19. About the research overall: There were acute and convalescent COVID-19 samples, and they came from the United States, Italy and Spain. PBMCs, B-cell-depleted T cells, or T cells were the source of the cDNA or gDNA that made up the material.

In the authors' workflow: Researchers report that nucleated cell counts were estimated from reference gene primer amplification. Generated by immunoSEQ multiplex PCR, the TCRdb table keeps only in-frame clones and is missing some. Clone size and V and J calls were adopted from that table, with D and trimming inferred from the DNA. In the table there are approximately 150,000 clones, over 75% of which are singletons. The V and J ends lost 5 bases and 6 bases, in that order; junction bases with no gene match: 10. There are 15 residues in the CDR3. Looked up from germline, CDR1 is SGHKS and CDR2 is YYEKEE (reference sequence).

Material for sequencing was peripheral blood. The gene calls are TRBV5-5 and TRBJ1-2, with 10 positions matching TRBD1. The clonotype was recovered from a man between 65 and 85 years old with acute or convalescent COVID-19. The DNA for the CDR3 is TGTGCCAGCAGTGTCGGAGACAGGGGGCTTGATGGCTACACCTTC. It encodes CASSVGDRGLDGYTF.